The 30 T cell receptor beta chains listed next were all sequenced from one sample in a study of beta chain features in type 1 diabetes. General study results and limits: Type 1 diabetes patients showed a moderate but significant shortening of TCRB CDR3s in all four CD4+ subsets.

Sequenced material consisted of expressed TCRB transcripts (all of the isolated RNA was reverse transcribed). Produced via immunoSEQ multiplex PCR; TCRdb's table is partial and in-frame only. The repertoire holds approximately 360,000 clones, with over 9.5% as singletons. Their target antigens are unknown. Sequencing was done on a sample of naive CD4+ T cells from blood. These receptors all stem from a young woman with type 1 diabetes.

This clone was observed a few times. The chain carries TRBV19 and TRBJ1-5; 7 nucleotides match TRBD1. Per germline, CDR1 LNHDA and CDR2 SQIVND (reference sequence). V was pared by 4 bases and J by 7 bases, with 10 bases of the junction left unmatched. This CDR3 comprises 15 residues. The CDR3 nucleotides are TGTGCCAGTAGTAGAAGGGAACAGGGGCACCAGCCCCAGCATTTT. Amino acid sequence: CASSRREQGHQPQHF.

This clone was detected a few times. This chain links TRBV9 with TRBJ2-2; D is undetermined. The CDR3 length is 16 residues. V lost 0 bases and J 6 bases, leaving 15 bases between the germline ends. Germline CDR1 and CDR2: SGDLS and YYNGEE. The CDR3 nucleotides are TGTGCCAGCAGCGTAGGAGCCACAGATAGACCCGGGGAGCTGTTTTTT. Amino acid sequence: CASSVGATDRPGELFF.

This clone was observed a few times. The J gene is TRBJ2-7, the V gene TRBV27; 9 nucleotides match TRBD2. V gave up 2 bases and J gave up 2 bases; unmatched junction bases: 1. In germline, CDR1 is MNHEY, CDR2 SMNVEV (reference sequence). CDR3 length: 14 residues. The CDR3 loop is CASSLGGRAYEQYF. The CDR3 DNA follows: TGTGCCAGCAGTTTAGGCGGGAGGGCCTACGAGCAGTACTTC.

The chain is built from TRBV4-3 and TRBJ2-7; 9 bases fit TRBD2. Germline V lookup: CDR1 LGHNA, CDR2 YSLEER. After removal of 1 base from V and 7 bases from J, the junction contained 8 bases not matched to a gene. The CDR3 has 15 residues. The CDR3 is CASSQGYGLAGEQYF. The CDR3 DNA is TGCGCCAGCAGCCAAGGTTATGGTCTAGCGGGGGAGCAGTACTTC.

This clone was found a few times. V is TRBV9 and J is TRBJ2-2; D possibly corresponds to TRBD1 (6 bases). The CDR3 is 15 residues long. CDR1 and CDR2 (germline): SGDLS, YYNGEE. Trimming removed 3 bases at V and 0 bases at J, with 9 bases between. The CDR3 coding sequence is TGTGCCAGCAGCGCAAACAGGGCGAACACCGGGGAGCTGTTTTTT. This codes for CASSANRANTGELFF.

The V gene is TRBV28, the J gene TRBJ1-4, with 9 bases identical to TRBD1. V lost 6 bases to trimming and J lost 2 bases; unmatched junction nucleotides: 4. This CDR3 region has 15 residues. Germline V CDR1 and CDR2: MDHEN, SYDVKM. Here the CDR3 DNA reads TGTGCCAGCAGGACAGGGGGGCCGACTAATGAAAAACTGTTTTTT. It encodes CASRTGGPTNEKLFF. Together with reference TRBV28 and TRBJ1-4, the CDR3 gives the full variable domain: DVKVTQSSRYLVKRTGEKVFLECVQDMDHENMFWYRQDPGLGLRLIYFSYDVKMKEKGDIPEGYSVSREKKERFSLILESASTNQTSMYLCASRTGGPTNEKLFFGSGTQLSVL.

The chain carries TRBV19 and TRBJ2-7; 8 nucleotides agree with TRBD1. With V trimmed by 4 bases and J by 2 bases, 7 bases remained unmatched. This CDR3 region has 15 residues. The germline V gene has CDR1 LNHDA and CDR2 SQIVND (reference sequence). The chain's CDR3 is CASSRGQAHAYEQYF. In DNA, the CDR3 is TGTGCCAGTAGTAGGGGACAGGCTCATGCCTACGAGCAGTACTTC.

The chain recombines TRBV27 with TRBJ2-3, with D possibly TRBD2 on 6 matching bases. The CDR3 has 14 residues. The V end was cut by 6 bases, the J end by 5 bases, with 15 bases between. The germline gives CDR1 MNHEY, CDR2 SMNVEV (reference sequence). This CDR3 reads CASSKLAGGDTQYF. CDR3 DNA sequence: TGTGCCAGCAGCAAACTAGCCGGGGGAGATACGCAGTATTTT.

This chain connects TRBV2 to TRBJ2-5; 8 nucleotides align to TRBD1. The ends lost 1 base at V and 1 base at J; junction bases unmatched: 2. The CDR3 has 15 amino acids. Germline V lookup: CDR1 SNHLY, CDR2 FYNNEI. CDR3 residues: CASSEGTGPQETQYF. CDR3 DNA: TGTGCCAGCAGTGAAGGGACAGGGCCCCAAGAGACCCAGTACTTC. Variable domain in full (rest from reference TRBV2 and TRBJ2-5): EPEVTQTPSHQVTQMGQEVILRCVPISNHLYFYWYRQILGQKVEFLVSFYNNEISEKSEIFDDQFSVERPDGSNFTLKIRSTKLEDSAMYFCASSEGTGPQETQYFGPGTRLLVL.

The chain links TRBV5-4 to TRBJ1-5, with a possible D match to TRBD1 (6 bases). The V gene lost 5 bases and the J gene lost 7 bases, with 19 bases spanning the gap. The germline V gene has CDR1 SGHNT and CDR2 YYREEE (reference sequence). CDR3 length: 15 residues. The CDR3 is CASSRGTGIGQPQHF. The CDR3 nucleotides read TGTGCCAGCAGTCGGGGAACAGGGATCGGACAGCCCCAGCATTTT.

In its sample, this clone was seen a few times. The rearrangement links TRBV27 to TRBJ1-5, with D maybe TRBD1 (6 bases). V lost 8 bases to trimming and J lost 3 bases, with 20 bases between them. The CDR3 runs 16 residues. CDR1 and CDR2 from the germline V gene are MNHEY and SMNVEV (reference sequence). As DNA, the CDR3 is TGTGCCAGCTCCGCCGTCCTGGACAGAGCCAATCAGCCCCAGCATTTT. It yields the protein CASSAVLDRANQPQHF.

This chain links TRBV6-5 with TRBJ1-1; 9 bases line up with TRBD1. Germline CDR1 is MNHEY and CDR2 is SVGAGI. This CDR3 has 15 residues. V gave up 5 bases and J gave up 6 bases; unmatched junction bases: 10. The CDR3 DNA sequence: TGTGCCAGCAGTACTCTCCCGGGACAGGGAGCTGAAGCTTTCTTT. It is translated as CASSTLPGQGAEAFF.

This clone came up a few times. This chain joins TRBV18 and TRBJ2-7; D is uncertain. The CDR3 has 15 amino acids. Trimming pared 3 bases from V and 4 bases from J, leaving 16 bases between. Looked up from germline, CDR1 is KGHSH and CDR2 is LQKENI. CDR3 DNA sequence: TGTGCCAGCTCACCGAGCGAACTCCTAGTGTACGAGCAGTACTTC. This codes for CASSPSELLVYEQYF.

The rearrangement uses TRBV30 and TRBJ2-2; 8 bases are a match to TRBD1. The CDR3 is 13 residues long. J was trimmed by 4 bases and V by 7 bases; bases with no gene match: 5. Germline V gene lookup returns CDR1 GTSNPN and CDR2 SVGIG (reference sequence). DNA of the CDR3: TGTGCCTTATCACAGGGGGGCACCGGGGAGCTGTTTTTT. Residues: CALSQGGTGELFF.

The chain joins TRBV5-6 to TRBJ1-2; D might be TRBD1 (6 bases). Germline V gene lookup returns CDR1 SGHDT and CDR2 YYEEEE. This CDR3 comprises 12 residues. Deletions cut 2 bases from V and 7 bases from J, with 9 bases between. CDR3 in amino acids: CASSFEGGGYTF. The DNA of the CDR3 is TGTGCCAGCAGCTTTGAAGGGGGTGGCTACACCTTC.

The J gene is TRBJ2-7, the V gene TRBV7-2; tentatively, D is TRBD2 (6 bases). CDR1 and CDR2 (germline): SGHTA, FQGNSA. The CDR3 is 19 residues long. V was cut by 4 bases and J by 1 base, with 26 bases left in between. The CDR3 coding sequence is TGTGCCAGCAGCTCCCACCTTCCGGGAGCCACTGCACGATCCTACGAGCAGTACTTC. It is translated as CASSSHLPGATARSYEQYF.

The chain carries TRBV2 and TRBJ2-5; maybe TRBD2 (6 bases). V was clipped by 6 bases and J by 5 bases, with 13 bases between them. CDR3 length: 13 amino acids. The germline CDR1 and CDR2 sequences are SNHLY and FYNNEI. This CDR3 reads CASRRGAEETQYF. The CDR3 DNA sequence: TGTGCCAGCAGGCGGGGTGCGGAGGAGACCCAGTACTTC.

The V call is TRBV5-1, the J call TRBJ2-2, with TRBD1 as a possible D gene (6 bases). This CDR3 comprises 14 residues. The V gene lost 0 bases and the J gene lost 7 bases, with 10 bases spanning the gap. CDR1 and CDR2 (germline): SGHRS, YFSETQ. Here the CDR3 reads CASSLATGSGELFF. The DNA of the CDR3 is TGCGCCAGCAGCTTGGCTACAGGGAGCGGGGAGCTGTTTTTT.

This clone has a handful of counts. This chain joins TRBV7-8 and TRBJ1-5; no definite D call. CDR3 length equals 15 residues. Trimming cost V 0 bases and J 6 bases, with 12 bases left between them. Per the germline V gene, CDR1 is SGHVS and CDR2 is FQNEAQ. The CDR3 here is CASSLAVSRGQPQHF. The CDR3 DNA is TGTGCCAGCAGCTTAGCTGTTTCGCGGGGTCAGCCCCAGCATTTT. Full variable domain (remainder filled in from reference TRBV7-8 and TRBJ1-5): GAGVSQSPRYKVAKRGQDVALRCDPISGHVSLFWYQQALGQGPEFLTYFQNEAQLDKSGLPSDRFFAERPEGSVSTLKIQRTQQEDSAVYLCASSLAVSRGQPQHFGDGTRLSIL.

This clone was counted only a few times. The J gene is TRBJ2-1, the V gene TRBV5-1; the D gene is possibly TRBD1 (6 bases). The CDR3 runs to 14 residues. Germline lookup yields CDR1 SGHRS and CDR2 YFSETQ. Between the trimmed V and J ends, which lost 4 bases and 7 bases, there was a span of 15 bases. CDR3 region: CASSRTTGTNEQFF. CDR3 nucleotides: TGCGCCAGCAGCCGCACTACAGGGACAAATGAGCAGTTCTTC.

The table lists this clone with a few counts. The gene calls are TRBV19 and TRBJ2-5, with D possibly being TRBD1 (6 bases). V dropped 3 bases and J dropped 5 bases, with 16 bases sitting between them. Germline V gene lookup returns CDR1 LNHDA and CDR2 SQIVND (reference sequence). The length of the CDR3 is 15 residues. In DNA, the CDR3 is TGTGCCAGTAGTATGCTGGGGGCGCAGCGGGAGACCCAGTACTTC. Translated: CASSMLGAQRETQYF.

The chain has TRBV7-9 and TRBJ1-2; no clear D gene. Germline-derived CDR1 and CDR2 are SEHNR and FQNEAQ (reference sequence). V shed 5 bases and J shed 8 bases, with 12 bases lying between them. This CDR3 spans 12 amino acids. The CDR3 is CASSIQEEGYTF. The CDR3 DNA is TGTGCCAGCAGCATTCAGGAAGAAGGCTACACCTTC.

This clone appeared a few times. The chain has TRBV30 and TRBJ1-5; D gene uncertain. The CDR3 has 13 residues. Germline V gene sequence: CDR1 GTSNPN, CDR2 SVGIG (reference sequence). V lost 2 bases and J 6 bases, leaving 11 bases between the germline ends. The CDR3 spells CAWSSLSGQPQHF. The CDR3, as DNA: TGTGCCTGGAGTTCGTTGTCGGGTCAGCCCCAGCATTTT.

In its sample, this clone was seen a few times. V usage is TRBV29-1 and J usage is TRBJ1-5; perhaps TRBD1 as D (5 bases). Germline CDR1 reads SQVTM; CDR2 reads ANQGSEA. V was pared by 5 bases and J by 7 bases, with 15 bases between. CDR3 size: 13 residues. The CDR3 sequence: CSVTSGGRQPQHF. Here the CDR3 DNA reads TGCAGCGTTACCTCGGGGGGAAGGCAGCCCCAGCATTTT.

This rearrangement joins TRBV4-1 to TRBJ2-5, with 8 bases identical to TRBD2. This CDR3 has 15 residues. The V gene's germline CDR1 is MGHRA and CDR2 YSYEKL. Losses at the gene ends were 2 bases for V and 5 bases for J; bases not matched to a gene: 7. The CDR3 sequence is CASSQPGLGGETQYF. CDR3 nucleotide sequence: TGCGCCAGCAGCCAACCGGGACTAGGGGGGGAGACCCAGTACTTC.

V and J are TRBV9 and TRBJ2-1; D possibly corresponds to TRBD2 (5 bases). With 0 bases removed from V and 0 bases from J, the gap between germline ends came to 7 bases. The CDR3 runs to 15 residues. Germline assignment: CDR1 SGDLS and CDR2 YYNGEE. CDR3 nucleotides: TGTGCCAGCAGCGTAGTGGGGAGCTCCTACAATGAGCAGTTCTTC. Protein: CASSVVGSSYNEQFF.

The chain is built from TRBV4-3 and TRBJ1-1, with a tentative D call TRBD1 (5 bases). Germline CDR1 reads LGHNA; CDR2 reads YSLEER. This CDR3 comprises 15 residues. V lost 1 base and J lost 0, with 9 bases in between. The CDR3: CASSQVTAMNTEAFF. CDR3 DNA: TGCGCCAGCAGCCAAGTGACAGCCATGAACACTGAAGCTTTCTTT.

Only a few counts were recorded for this clone. The J gene is TRBJ2-2, the V gene TRBV6-5; possibly TRBD1 for D (6 bases). Germline V lookup: CDR1 MNHEY, CDR2 SVGAGI. Trimming cost V 4 bases and J 3 bases, with 9 bases left between them. The CDR3 runs to 14 residues. The CDR3 region is CASSFQGYTGELFF. CDR3 sequence (DNA): TGTGCCAGCAGTTTCCAGGGGTACACCGGGGAGCTGTTTTTT.

This clone was detected a few times. The rearrangement links TRBV4-3 to TRBJ1-2; no reliable D call. The CDR3 runs to 15 residues. From germline, CDR1 is LGHNA and CDR2 YSLEER. Trimming removed 3 bases from V and 5 bases from J, with 16 bases in between. The CDR3 loop reads CASSHAATVPYGYTF. DNA for the CDR3: TGCGCCAGCAGCCACGCAGCGACCGTCCCGTATGGCTACACCTTC.

This clone has only a few counts. The V and J genes are TRBV11-2 and TRBJ2-1; 11 positions agree with TRBD2. The trim removed 4 bases at V and 6 bases at J, leaving 5 bases unmatched. Germline loops: CDR1 SGHAT, CDR2 FQNNGV. This CDR3 has 15 residues. The CDR3 DNA sequence: TGTGCCAGCAGCTCAACTAGCGGGAGAGTCAATGAGCAGTTCTTC. Its translation: CASSSTSGRVNEQFF.